Here is one T cell receptor beta chain with its context. Seattle researchers signed up patients amid active infection and tracked them longitudinally. Per the germline V gene, CDR1 is GTSNPN and CDR2 is SVGIG (reference sequence). The CDR3 has 15 residues. Deletions cut 2 bases from V and 5 bases from J, with 13 bases between. This entry is derived from a study of blood T cell repertoires in COVID-19. Overall study: COVID-19 samples collected from the United States, Italy and Spain covered acute and convalescent phases.

In the original analysis: Amplification of reference gene primers provided the estimated nucleated cell counts. Sequencing was performed with immunoSEQ multiplex PCR; in TCRdb, only in-frame clones are kept and a portion is missing. V and J calls and clone size are as listed in that table; D and trimming were resolved from the DNA. The sample gives about 250,000 clones, around 81% of which show up once; about 15% is in the top ten. The sequence derives from a person between 65 and 79 years old with COVID-19, enrolled during active disease. Sequences were obtained from peripheral blood. The chain carries TRBV30 and TRBJ1-6, with D tentatively TRBD1 (6 bases). The CDR3 loop reads CAWSMTGRNNSPLHF. The CDR3 DNA follows: TGTGCCTGGAGTATGACAGGCCGCAATAATTCACCCCTCCACTTT.